A selection of T cell receptor beta chains follows, all from one sample in a study of shared clonotypes between healthy human individuals. Assay: immunoSEQ multiplex PCR; the TCRdb copy retains only in-frame clones and omits some. The data contain over 100,000 clones, 68% of them singletons. Sequenced: memory CD8+ T cells sorted from blood. All receptors derive from a woman under 40 in good health. The CDR3 runs from the conserved cysteine through the conserved F or W. D genes are given only for firm matches.

V | D | CDR3
TRBV5-1 | - | CASSLASGLNTEAFF
TRBV9 | - | CASSARTINNEQFF
TRBV20-1 | - | CSAYRAPQYF
TRBV29-1 | TRBD2 | CSLNPTSGRPPYNEQFF
TRBV5-1 | - | CASSLAGNNQETQYF
TRBV4-1 | - | CASSQGGLRDLEAFF
TRBV5-1 | TRBD1 | CASSHTKGQGLGGYTF
TRBV10-3 | - | CATRGAEAFF
TRBV2 | - | CASSTTRGAEAFF
TRBV11-2 | - | CASSLDGRPEAFF
TRBV6-1 | - | CASSEAGVGSNYGYTF
TRBV15 | TRBD1 | CATSSGQGHTGELFF
TRBV7-2 | - | CASSFFLDSGNTIYF
TRBV28 | TRBD1 | CAIQWTGKISGYTF
TRBV4-2 | TRBD2 | CASSPVTGTSGNEQFF
TRBV6-1 | - | CASSETQLWNTEAFF
TRBV28 | - | CASSFSAGYGYTF
TRBV15 | - | CATSRVTGSGANVLTF
TRBV30 | - | CAWSDGGSGLNTEAFF
TRBV11-2 | TRBD2 | CASSLSWTSGRTQETQYF
TRBV19 | - | CASTLPGQGGYTF
TRBV28 | - | CASSAPPRVVAYEQYF
TRBV25-1 | - | CASSGDGYGYTF
TRBV13 | - | CASSLLRDFSYNEQFF
TRBV28 | - | CASSFFVAAGPPGADSYEQYF